This T cell receptor beta chain was sequenced during a study of cytomegalovirus exposure and HLA in healthy donors (TCRdb year 2017). The study in broad terms: The 500 to 700 repertoires of the first cohort and the 120 validation repertoires were produced on the same platform, according to a later analysis. The study was designed to test whether signatures of past pathogen exposure could be identified by cataloging public T cell receptors. Along with the roughly 670-subject first cohort, a separate validation cohort of over a hundred different subjects was used. To predict cytomegalovirus infection status, the study combined high-throughput TCR immunosequencing, statistical association of individual TCRs with disease status, and machine learning. Study-wide findings and limitations: A later analysis had no HLA typing for the validation cohort, so co-occurrence there was scored across all 130 or so repertoires. The study gave a list of over 150 TCR beta chains associated with cytomegalovirus. Cytomegalovirus status was reported to be diagnosed by the classifier with high specificity and sensitivity in both the original and validation cohorts. Most TCR sequences were seen in very few donors, while some public TCRs were found in many individuals. Of the cluster scores, 90% to 95% were above 0 in a later analysis, which found that TCRs clustered in the first cohort also tended to co-occur in the 130 or so validation repertoires. In vitro tests confirmed that three of the cytomegalovirus-associated TCR beta chains recognize cytomegalovirus antigens. According to the authors, the approach could potentially be generalized to other disease states and immunological phenotypes.

Only one count was recorded for this clone. This clone's antigen is unknown. No base quality information exists; no much larger clone differs at one position. The donors were included in the validation cohort of 100 to 150 subjects, a group kept apart from the roughly 680-subject first cohort. Library preparation employed the immunoSEQ multiplex PCR assay. On the authors' methods: A statistical classification framework was built to diagnose cytomegalovirus status from the catalog of TCR beta chain sequences. The immuneACCESS repertoire file appears here via TCRdb, limited to in-frame rearrangements. These files lack a portion of the clones; in checked studies, under half of the deficit traces to unresolved V genes, and the cause of the others is not known. V and J calls and clone size follow that table, whereas D and trimming were derived from the DNA. In all, the sample holds roughly 300,000 clones, and about nine tenths of those were seen once. The ten largest account for roughly 0.8% of the sample.

The CDR3 numbers 16 residues from cysteine through phenylalanine. CDR3 DNA is the only sequence kept; it has 48 bases, read in frame from the first base. CDR1 and CDR2, per the germline V gene, are SGHAT and FQNNGV. V is pruned by 2 bases and J by 2 bases, leaving 3 bases of the junction without a gene match. Sequencing input: PBMCs. The receptor was derived from a woman aged 18-29 years in good health and CMV-seronegative. The chain links TRBV11-2 with TRBJ2-5; TRBD2 lines up with 12 middle nucleotides. The DNA sequence follows: TGTGCCAGCAGCTTATCGCTAGCGGGGGGGCAAGAGACCCAGTACTTC. It encodes CASSLSLAGGQETQYF.